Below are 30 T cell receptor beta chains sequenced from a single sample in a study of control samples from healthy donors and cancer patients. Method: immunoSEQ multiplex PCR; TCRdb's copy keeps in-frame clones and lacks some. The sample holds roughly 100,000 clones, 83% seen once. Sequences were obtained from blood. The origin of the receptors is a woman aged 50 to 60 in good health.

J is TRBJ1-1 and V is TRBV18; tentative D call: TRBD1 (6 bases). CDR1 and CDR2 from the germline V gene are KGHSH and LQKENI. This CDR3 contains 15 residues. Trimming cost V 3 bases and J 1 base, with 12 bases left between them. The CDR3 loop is CASSPWAGENTEAFF. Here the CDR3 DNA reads TGTGCCAGCTCACCTTGGGCAGGGGAGAACACTGAAGCTTTCTTT.

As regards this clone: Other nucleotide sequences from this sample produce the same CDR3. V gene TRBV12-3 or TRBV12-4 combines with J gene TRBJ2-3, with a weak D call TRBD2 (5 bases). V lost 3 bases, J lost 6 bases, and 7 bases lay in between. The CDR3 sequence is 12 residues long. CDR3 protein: CASSFAGDTQYF. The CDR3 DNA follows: TGTGCCAGCAGTTTTGCGGGTGATACGCAGTATTTT.

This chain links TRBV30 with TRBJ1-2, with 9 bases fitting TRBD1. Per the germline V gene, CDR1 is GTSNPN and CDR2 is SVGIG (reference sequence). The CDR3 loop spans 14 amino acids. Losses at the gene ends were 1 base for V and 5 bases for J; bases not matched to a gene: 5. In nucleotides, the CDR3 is TGTGCCTGGAGTGGCACAGGGGGCGGGTATGGCTACACCTTC. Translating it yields CAWSGTGGGYGYTF.

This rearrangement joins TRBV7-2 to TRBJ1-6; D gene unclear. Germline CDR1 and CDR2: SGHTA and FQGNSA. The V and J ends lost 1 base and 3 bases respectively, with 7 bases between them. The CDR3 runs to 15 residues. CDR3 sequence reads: CASSLDTVYNSPLHF. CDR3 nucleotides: TGTGCCAGCAGCTTAGACACAGTCTATAATTCACCCCTCCACTTT.

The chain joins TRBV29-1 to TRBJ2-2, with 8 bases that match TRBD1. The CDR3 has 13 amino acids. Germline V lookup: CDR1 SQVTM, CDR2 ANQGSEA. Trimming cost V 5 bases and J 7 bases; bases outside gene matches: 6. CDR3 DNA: TGCAGCGTTTGGACAGGGAAGATCGGGGAGCTGTTTTTT. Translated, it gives CSVWTGKIGELFF.

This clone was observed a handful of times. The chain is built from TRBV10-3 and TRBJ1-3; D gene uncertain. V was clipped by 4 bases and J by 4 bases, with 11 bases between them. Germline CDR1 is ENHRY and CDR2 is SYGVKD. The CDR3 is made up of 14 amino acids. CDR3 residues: CAISAQVVGNTIYF. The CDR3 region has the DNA TGTGCCATCAGTGCTCAAGTGGTGGGAAACACCATATATTTT.

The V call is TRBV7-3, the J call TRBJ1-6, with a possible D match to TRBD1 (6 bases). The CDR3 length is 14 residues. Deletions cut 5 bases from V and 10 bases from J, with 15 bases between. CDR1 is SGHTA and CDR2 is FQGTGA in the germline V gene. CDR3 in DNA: TGTGCCAGCAGCCTCGAACAGGGAAAGTCACCCCTCCACTTT. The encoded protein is CASSLEQGKSPLHF. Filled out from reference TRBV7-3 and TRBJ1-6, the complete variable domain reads GAGVSQTPSNKVTEKGKYVELRCDPISGHTALYWYRQSLGQGPEFLIYFQGTGAADDSGLPNDRFFAVRPEGSVSTLKIQRTERGDSAVYLCASSLEQGKSPLHFGNGTRLTVT.

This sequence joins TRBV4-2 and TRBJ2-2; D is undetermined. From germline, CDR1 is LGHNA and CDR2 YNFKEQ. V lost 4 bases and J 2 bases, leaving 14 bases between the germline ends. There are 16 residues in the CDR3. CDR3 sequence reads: CASSPSSVRNTGELFF. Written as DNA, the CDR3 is TGTGCCAGCAGCCCCTCGAGCGTGAGAAACACCGGGGAGCTGTTTTTT.

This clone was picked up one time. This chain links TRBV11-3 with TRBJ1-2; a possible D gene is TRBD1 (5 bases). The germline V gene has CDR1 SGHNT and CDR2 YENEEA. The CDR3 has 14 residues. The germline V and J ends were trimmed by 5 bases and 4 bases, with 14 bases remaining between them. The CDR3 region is CASSLLDSLYGYTF. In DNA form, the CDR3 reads TGTGCCAGCAGCCTTCTCGACAGCCTCTATGGCTACACCTTC.

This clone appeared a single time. The CDR3 protein is CASAPTGEFNSPLHF. The CDR3 nucleotides are TGTGCCAGTGCCCCCACAGGGGAATTCAATTCACCCCTCCACTTT. The rearrangement links TRBV19 to TRBJ1-6, with 7 bases aligning to TRBD1. The V gene's germline CDR1 is LNHDA and CDR2 SQIVND (reference sequence). The length of the CDR3 is 15 residues. Losses at the gene ends were 8 bases for V and 7 bases for J; bases not matched to a gene: 11.

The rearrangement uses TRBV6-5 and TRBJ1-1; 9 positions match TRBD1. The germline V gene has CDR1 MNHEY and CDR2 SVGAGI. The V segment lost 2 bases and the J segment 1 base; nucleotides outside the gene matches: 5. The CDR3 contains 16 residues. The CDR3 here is CASSYLSGQGNTEAFF. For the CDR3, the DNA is TGTGCCAGCAGTTACCTTTCGGGACAGGGGAACACTGAAGCTTTCTTT.

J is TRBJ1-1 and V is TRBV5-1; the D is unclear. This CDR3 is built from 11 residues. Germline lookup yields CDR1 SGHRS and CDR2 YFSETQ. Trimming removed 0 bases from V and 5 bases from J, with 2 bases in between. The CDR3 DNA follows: TGCGCCAGCAGCTTGGGGACTGAAGCTTTCTTT. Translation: CASSLGTEAFF.

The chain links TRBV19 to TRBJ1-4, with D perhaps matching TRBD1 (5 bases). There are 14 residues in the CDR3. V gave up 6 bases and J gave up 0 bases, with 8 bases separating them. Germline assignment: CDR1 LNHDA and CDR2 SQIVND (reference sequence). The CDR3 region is CASSGTPTNEKLFF. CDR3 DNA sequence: TGTGCCAGTAGCGGGACGCCAACTAATGAAAAACTGTTTTTT.

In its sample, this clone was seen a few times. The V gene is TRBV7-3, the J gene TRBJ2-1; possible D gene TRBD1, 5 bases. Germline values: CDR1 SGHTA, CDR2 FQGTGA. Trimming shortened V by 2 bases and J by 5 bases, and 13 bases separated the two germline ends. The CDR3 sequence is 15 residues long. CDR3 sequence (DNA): TGTGCCAGCAGCTTAGGTCCCCAGGGAAACAATGAGCAGTTCTTC. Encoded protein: CASSLGPQGNNEQFF.

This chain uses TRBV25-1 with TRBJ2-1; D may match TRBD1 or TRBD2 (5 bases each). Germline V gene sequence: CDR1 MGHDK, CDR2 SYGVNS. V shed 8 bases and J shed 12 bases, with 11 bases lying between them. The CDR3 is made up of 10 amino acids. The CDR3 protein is CASPLGTQFF. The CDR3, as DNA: TGTGCCAGCCCCCTGGGGACGCAGTTCTTC.

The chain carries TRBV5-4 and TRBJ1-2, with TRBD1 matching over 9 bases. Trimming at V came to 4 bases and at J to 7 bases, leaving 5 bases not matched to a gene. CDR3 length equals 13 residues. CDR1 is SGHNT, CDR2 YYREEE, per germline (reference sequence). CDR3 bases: TGTGCCAGCAGCACGGACAGGGGTGGTGGCTACACCTTC. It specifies CASSTDRGGGYTF. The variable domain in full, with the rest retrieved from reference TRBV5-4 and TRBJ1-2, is ETGVTQSPTHLIKTRGQQVTLRCSSQSGHNTVSWYQQALGQGPQFIFQYYREEENGRGNFPPRFSGLQFPNYSSELNVNALELDDSALYLCASSTDRGGGYTFGSGTRLTVV.

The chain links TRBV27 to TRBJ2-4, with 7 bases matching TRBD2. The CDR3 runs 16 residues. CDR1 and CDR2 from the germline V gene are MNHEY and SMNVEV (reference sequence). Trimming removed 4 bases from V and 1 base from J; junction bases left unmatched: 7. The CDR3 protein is CASSSRLGGAKNIQYF. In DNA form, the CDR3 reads TGTGCCAGCAGTTCCAGGTTGGGAGGGGCCAAAAACATTCAGTACTTC.

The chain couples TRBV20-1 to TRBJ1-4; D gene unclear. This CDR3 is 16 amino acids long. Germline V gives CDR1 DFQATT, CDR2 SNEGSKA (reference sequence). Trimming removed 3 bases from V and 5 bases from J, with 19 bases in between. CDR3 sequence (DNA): TGCAGTGCTAGTAACCCTCGCCAGAGCATAAATGAAAAACTGTTTTTT. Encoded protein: CSASNPRQSINEKLFF.

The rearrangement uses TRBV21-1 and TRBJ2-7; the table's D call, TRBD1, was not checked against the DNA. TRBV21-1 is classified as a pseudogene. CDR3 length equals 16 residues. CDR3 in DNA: TGTGCCAGCTCGTTTAAGGGCAGGGGATTAGCCTACGAGCAGTACTTC. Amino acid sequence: CASSFKGRGLAYEQYF.

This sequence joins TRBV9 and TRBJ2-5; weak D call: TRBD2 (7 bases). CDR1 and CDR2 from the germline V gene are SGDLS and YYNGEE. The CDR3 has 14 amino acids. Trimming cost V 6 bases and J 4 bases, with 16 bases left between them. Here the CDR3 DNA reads TGTGCCAGCACCTTAGGGGGGGGCGTAGAGACCCAGTACTTC. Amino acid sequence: CASTLGGGVETQYF.

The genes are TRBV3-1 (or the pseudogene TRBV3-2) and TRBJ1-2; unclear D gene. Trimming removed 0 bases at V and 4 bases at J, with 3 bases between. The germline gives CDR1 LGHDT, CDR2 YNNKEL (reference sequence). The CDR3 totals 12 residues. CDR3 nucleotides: TGTGCCAGCAGCCAAGACATCTATGGCTACACCTTC. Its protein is CASSQDIYGYTF.

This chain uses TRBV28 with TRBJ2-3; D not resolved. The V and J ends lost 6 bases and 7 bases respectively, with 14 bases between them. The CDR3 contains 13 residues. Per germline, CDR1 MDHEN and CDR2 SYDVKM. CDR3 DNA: TGTGCCAGCAGAACCAGTTTGGTGAATACGCAGTATTTT. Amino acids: CASRTSLVNTQYF.

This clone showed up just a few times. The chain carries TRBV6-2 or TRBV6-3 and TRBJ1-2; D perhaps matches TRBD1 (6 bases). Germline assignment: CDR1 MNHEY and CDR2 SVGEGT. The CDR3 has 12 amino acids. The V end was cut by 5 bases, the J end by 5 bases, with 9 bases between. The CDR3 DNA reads TGTGCCAGCAGTGACCAGGGGTATGGCTACACCTTC. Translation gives CASSDQGYGYTF.

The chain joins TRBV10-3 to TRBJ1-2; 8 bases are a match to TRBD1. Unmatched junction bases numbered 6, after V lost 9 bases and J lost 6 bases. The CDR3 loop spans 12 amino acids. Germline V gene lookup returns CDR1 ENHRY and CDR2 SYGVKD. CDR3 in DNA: TGTGCCATGAGACAGGGGACGGATGGCTACACCTTC. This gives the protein CAMRQGTDGYTF.

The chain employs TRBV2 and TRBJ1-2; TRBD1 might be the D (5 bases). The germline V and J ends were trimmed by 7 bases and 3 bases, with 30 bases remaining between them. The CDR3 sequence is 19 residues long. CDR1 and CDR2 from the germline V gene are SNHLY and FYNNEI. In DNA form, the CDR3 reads TGTGCCAGCATCCTCGTTAGAGGACAAAGGTATTACAGCGACTATGGCTACACCTTC. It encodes CASILVRGQRYYSDYGYTF.

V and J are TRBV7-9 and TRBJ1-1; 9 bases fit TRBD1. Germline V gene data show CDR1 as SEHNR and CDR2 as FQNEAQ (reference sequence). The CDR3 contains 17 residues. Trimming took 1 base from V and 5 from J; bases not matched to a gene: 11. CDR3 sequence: CASSLEPGQGSGTEAFF. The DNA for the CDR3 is TGTGCCAGCAGCTTAGAACCGGGACAGGGATCGGGGACTGAAGCTTTCTTT.

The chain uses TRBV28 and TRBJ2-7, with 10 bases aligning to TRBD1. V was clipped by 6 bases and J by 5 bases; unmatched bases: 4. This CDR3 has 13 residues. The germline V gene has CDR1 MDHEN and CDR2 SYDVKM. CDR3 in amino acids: CASRPGQGHEQYF. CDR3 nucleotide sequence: TGTGCCAGCAGACCGGGACAGGGGCACGAGCAGTACTTC.

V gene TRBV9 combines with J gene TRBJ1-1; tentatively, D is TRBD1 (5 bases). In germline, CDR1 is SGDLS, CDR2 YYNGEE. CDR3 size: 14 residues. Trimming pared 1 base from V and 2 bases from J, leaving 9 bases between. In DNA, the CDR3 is TGTGCCAGCAGCGTACGGGGGATTAACACTGAAGCTTTCTTT. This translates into CASSVRGINTEAFF.

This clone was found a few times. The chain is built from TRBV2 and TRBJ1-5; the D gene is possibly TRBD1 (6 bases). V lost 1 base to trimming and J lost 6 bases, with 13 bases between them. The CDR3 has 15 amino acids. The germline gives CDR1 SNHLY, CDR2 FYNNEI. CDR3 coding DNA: TGTGCCAGCAGTGAAGAATTCGGGGGCACTCAGCCCCAGCATTTT. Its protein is CASSEEFGGTQPQHF.

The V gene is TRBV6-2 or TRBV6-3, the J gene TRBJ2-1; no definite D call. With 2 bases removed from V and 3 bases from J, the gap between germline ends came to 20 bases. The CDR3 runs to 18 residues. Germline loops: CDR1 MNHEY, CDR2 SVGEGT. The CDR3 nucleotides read TGTGCCAGCAGTTACGACCCTCTCTCGGAAAAAAACTACAATGAGCAGTTCTTC. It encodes CASSYDPLSEKNYNEQFF.